The 26 T cell receptor beta chains below were found in one sample sequenced in a study of T cells in Graves' hyperthyroidism and ophthalmopathy. The CDR3 regions of TCR beta were amplified from RNA transcripts. RT-PCR in the first round (using the HTBI primer set) targeted the TCR CDR3. TCRdb called the multiplex PCR reads again in MiXCR, with one record for every CDR3 protein. The sample has a few hundred thousand distinct CDR3 sequences, 14% seen once. The sequenced sample consisted of blood. The source is a young woman with Graves' hyperthyroidism.

As regards this clonotype: This may be a read error: a much more frequent sequence differs by one nucleotide. The gene calls are TRBV13 and TRBJ1-2; unclear D gene. This CDR3 has 15 residues. Germline CDR1 and CDR2: PRHDT and FYEKMQ (reference sequence). Trimming left V 1 base short and J 4 bases short, with 13 bases between. The CDR3 loop reads CASSLEWVESYGYTF. The DNA of the CDR3 is TGTGCCAGCAGCTTAGAATGGGTCGAAAGCTATGGCTACACCTTC.

About this clonotype itself: This may come from a read error, since a much larger clone is one base off. The chain is built from TRBV3-1 and TRBJ1-2; D uncertain. This CDR3 region has 13 residues. Germline CDR1 reads LGHDT; CDR2 reads YNNKEL (reference sequence). The V gene lost 5 bases and the J gene lost 3 bases, with 10 bases spanning the gap. CDR3 coding DNA: TGTGCCAGCAGCAGAAGTCGGGACTATGGCTACACCTTC. The encoded protein is CASSRSRDYGYTF.

The sample holds many counts of this clonotype. The chain has TRBV11-3 and TRBJ2-3; possibly TRBD1 for D (5 bases). CDR3 length: 15 amino acids. CDR1 and CDR2 (germline): SGHNT, YENEEA. Trimming took off 5 bases at V and 5 bases at J, with 17 bases between the two ends. In DNA form, the CDR3 reads TGTGCCAGCAGCAAAGGGGCTAACCTCGGAGATACGCAGTATTTT. Protein: CASSKGANLGDTQYF.

The table lists this clonotype with many counts. This chain uses TRBV6-1 with TRBJ2-7; 8 bases line up with TRBD1. Germline V lookup: CDR1 MNHNS, CDR2 SASEGT. J was trimmed by 4 bases and V by 7 bases; bases with no gene match: 9. The CDR3 has 14 amino acids. The CDR3 DNA reads TGTGCCAGCAAGGGAACAGGGGGACGTTACGAGCAGTACTTC. Translated, it gives CASKGTGGRYEQYF.

This clonotype was detected ten times or more. This chain links TRBV2 with TRBJ2-3; 8 nucleotides match TRBD2. This CDR3 contains 16 residues. The V gene's germline CDR1 is SNHLY and CDR2 FYNNEI. Unmatched junction bases numbered 17, after V lost 10 bases and J lost 5 bases. The CDR3 region has the DNA TGTGCCATCCCCCCCCCACTAGCGGAGGAAGGAGATACGCAGTATTTT. Its protein is CAIPPPLAEEGDTQYF. Using reference TRBV2 and TRBJ2-3 for the parts outside the CDR3, the full variable domain is EPEVTQTPSHQVTQMGQEVILRCVPISNHLYFYWYRQILGQKVEFLVSFYNNEISEKSEIFDDQFSVERPDGSNFTLKIRSTKLEDSAMYFCAIPPPLAEEGDTQYFGPGTRLTVL.

This clonotype has at least ten counts. The chain uses TRBV7-8 and TRBJ1-5, with 7 bases aligning to TRBD1. Germline values: CDR1 SGHVS, CDR2 FQNEAQ. The CDR3 runs to 15 residues. The J segment lost 2 bases and the V segment lost 5 bases, leaving 6 bases of the junction unmatched. The CDR3 spells CASSRTQGGNQPQHF. DNA of the CDR3: TGTGCCAGCAGCCGAACCCAGGGGGGCAATCAGCCCCAGCATTTT.

DNA for the CDR3: TGTGCCAGCATGGGACAGGGTGGCGCTGAAGCTTTCTTT. Amino acids: CASMGQGGAEAFF. The rearrangement joins TRBV9 to TRBJ1-1, with TRBD1 identical over 9 bases. The V gene's germline CDR1 is SGDLS and CDR2 YYNGEE. The CDR3 is 13 residues long. The trim removed 6 bases at V and 6 bases at J, leaving 6 bases unmatched.

Of note for this clonotype: This sequence may be a read error, since a much larger clone differs from it by one base. The chain links TRBV11-3 to TRBJ2-2; perhaps TRBD2 as D (5 bases). The germline V gene encodes CDR1 SGHNT and CDR2 YENEEA. V was clipped by 1 base and J by 7 bases, with 13 bases between them. This CDR3 spans 15 amino acids. The CDR3 sequence: CASSLGERGNGELFF. The CDR3 DNA is TGTGCCAGCAGCTTAGGGGAGCGCGGCAACGGGGAGCTGTTTTTT.

There are a few counts of this clonotype. The gene calls are TRBV7-9 and TRBJ1-2; 8 nucleotides line up with TRBD1. The CDR3 is made up of 15 amino acids. J gave up 4 bases and V 5 bases, and 9 bases lay outside the gene matches. Germline lookup yields CDR1 SEHNR and CDR2 FQNEAQ (reference sequence). CDR3 protein: CASSPGGQGAYGYTF. DNA of the CDR3: TGTGCCAGCAGCCCAGGAGGCCAGGGGGCCTATGGCTACACCTTC.

This clonotype was counted ten times or more. The genes are TRBV20-1 and TRBJ1-2; D uncertain. The CDR3 length is 13 residues. Per the germline V gene, CDR1 is DFQATT and CDR2 is SNEGSKA (reference sequence). Trimming pared 2 bases from V and 8 bases from J, leaving 15 bases between. The CDR3 here is CSARYLTTGGYTF. CDR3 in DNA: TGCAGTGCTAGATATCTCACCACGGGCGGCTACACCTTC.

This chain connects TRBV7-9 to TRBJ2-7, with 10 bases that match TRBD2. Germline values: CDR1 SEHNR, CDR2 FQNEAQ (reference sequence). The CDR3 has 16 amino acids. J lost 0 bases, V lost 4 bases, and 6 bases had no gene match. CDR3 nucleotide sequence: TGTGCCAGCAGCTCCGAGGCTAGCGGGAGCTCCTACGAGCAGTACGTC. It yields the protein CASSSEASGSSYEQYV.

Many counts were recorded for this clonotype. The V gene is TRBV2, the J gene TRBJ2-2; unclear D gene. Germline loops: CDR1 SNHLY, CDR2 FYNNEI. Trimming removed 3 bases from V and 0 bases from J, with 8 bases in between. The CDR3 sequence is 15 residues long. The CDR3 protein is CASSDLGTNTGELFF. In nucleotides, the CDR3 is TGTGCCAGCAGTGATCTAGGCACGAACACCGGGGAGCTGTTTTTT.

In its sample, this clonotype was seen many times. The chain is built from TRBV29-1 and TRBJ2-1; D perhaps matches TRBD2 (6 bases). V was cut by 1 base and J by 8 bases, with 21 bases left in between. The germline V gene has CDR1 SQVTM and CDR2 ANQGSEA. This CDR3 is built from 16 residues. CDR3 nucleotide sequence: TGCAGCGTTGAAGTTTGGGGGGTTATGAGTGAACATGAGCAGTTCTTC. Its protein product is CSVEVWGVMSEHEQFF.

This sequence joins TRBV29-1 and TRBJ1-5; D perhaps matches TRBD1 (5 bases). CDR1 is SQVTM and CDR2 is ANQGSEA in the germline V gene. The length of the CDR3 is 15 residues. V was clipped by 4 bases and J by 2 bases, with 15 bases between them. CDR3 sequence (DNA): TGCAGCGTTGGTATCTCCAGGGTAGGCAATCAGCCCCAGCATTTT. It codes for CSVGISRVGNQPQHF.

This clonotype has a count of ten or more. The rearrangement uses TRBV11-2 and TRBJ2-1, with TRBD2 matching 10 bases. Germline CDR1 and CDR2: SGHAT and FQNNGV. The J segment lost 7 bases and the V segment lost 3 bases, leaving 9 bases of the junction unmatched. The CDR3 covers 16 residues. CDR3 sequence (DNA): TGTGCCAGCAGCTTCCGGGCTAGCGGGAGTGGGAATGAGCAGTTCTTC. Translation gives CASSFRASGSGNEQFF. Drawing the rest from reference TRBV11-2 and TRBJ2-1, the complete variable domain is EAGVAQSPRYKIIEKRQSVAFWCNPISGHATLYWYQQILGQGPKLLIQFQNNGVVDDSQLPKDRFSAERLKGVDSTLKIQPAKLEDSAVYLCASSFRASGSGNEQFFGPGTRLTVL.

This clonotype was detected many times. The V call is TRBV11-3, the J call TRBJ1-2; D uncertain. The CDR3 length is 13 residues. CDR1 is SGHNT and CDR2 is YENEEA in the germline V gene. The V end was cut by 5 bases, the J end by 5 bases, with 12 bases between. The CDR3 nucleotides are TGTGCCAGCAGCCCCATAAGTGGGTATGGCTACACCTTC. Residues: CASSPISGYGYTF.

V usage is TRBV30 and J usage is TRBJ2-1; TRBD2 aligns across 7 bases. With V trimmed by 4 bases and J by 4 bases, 4 bases remained unmatched. Germline CDR1 and CDR2: GTSNPN and SVGIG (reference sequence). This CDR3 has 13 residues. The CDR3 DNA sequence: TGTGCCTGGACCAGCGGGATTTACAATGAGCAGTTCTTC. Translation: CAWTSGIYNEQFF.

In regard to this clonotype: The CDR3 carries no conserved terminal phenylalanine or tryptophan, so it likely arises from a read error. The rearrangement links TRBV11-2 to TRBJ1-2; D uncertain. This CDR3 spans 14 amino acids. From germline, CDR1 is SGHAT and CDR2 FQNNGV. The CDR3 bases are TGCGCCAGCAGCCAAGATCTCGGTTTCTATGGCTACACCTTG. This translates into CASSQDLGFYGYTL.

This chain connects TRBV10-2 to TRBJ1-1; D not resolved. Germline CDR1 is WSHSY and CDR2 is SAAADI. Between the trimmed V and J ends, which lost 7 bases and 5 bases, there was a span of 14 bases. The CDR3 length is 13 residues. CDR3 DNA sequence: TGCGCCAGCACTCCTGATAGGACGACTGAAGCTTTCTTT. Translated, it gives CASTPDRTTEAFF.

This clonotype was detected only a few times. The chain couples TRBV2 to TRBJ2-4, with TRBD1 identical over 11 bases. CDR1 SNHLY and CDR2 FYNNEI come from the germline V gene. V was clipped by 6 bases and J by 8 bases; unmatched bases: 9. The CDR3 totals 15 residues. The CDR3 spells CASRPGTGGFHIQYF. The CDR3 nucleotides read TGTGCCAGCAGGCCCGGGACAGGGGGTTTTCACATTCAGTACTTC.

This clonotype was observed many times. V usage is TRBV7-9 and J usage is TRBJ2-7; a weak D match, TRBD2 (5 bases). V lost 4 bases to trimming and J lost 3 bases, with 13 bases between them. The germline gives CDR1 SEHNR, CDR2 FQNEAQ (reference sequence). The CDR3 totals 14 residues. The CDR3 reads CASSSSGIYYEQYF. CDR3 DNA sequence: TGTGCCAGCAGCTCATCCGGGATATACTACGAGCAGTACTTC.

Many counts were recorded for this clonotype. The genes are TRBV18 and TRBJ1-2, with 11 bases fitting TRBD1. The CDR3 length is 15 residues. In germline, CDR1 is KGHSH, CDR2 LQKENI. V dropped 3 bases and J dropped 5; count of bases not matched to a gene: 5. As DNA, the CDR3 is TGTGCCAGCTCACCCAACGGACAGGGGGCGTATGGCTACACCTTC. Its translation: CASSPNGQGAYGYTF.

This clonotype was recorded at least ten times. The rearrangement uses TRBV2 and TRBJ1-3; TRBD1 agrees at 9 bases. CDR1 and CDR2 (germline): SNHLY, FYNNEI. With V trimmed by 6 bases and J by 3 bases, 6 bases remained unmatched. There are 15 residues in the CDR3. CDR3 sequence: CASSVQGALGNTIYF. The CDR3 DNA reads as TGTGCCAGCAGCGTACAGGGGGCGCTTGGAAACACCATATATTTT.

This clonotype was recorded many times. The CDR3 bases are TGTGCCAGCAGCCCCGGAGGGGGAGGGCCGTCCTACAATGAGCAGTTCTTC. This translates into CASSPGGGGPSYNEQFF. This chain joins TRBV6-2 or TRBV6-3 and TRBJ2-1; D might be TRBD2 (7 bases). This CDR3 is 17 amino acids long. CDR1 and CDR2 from the germline V gene are MNHEY and SVGEGT. Trimming took off 6 bases at V and 1 base at J, with 19 bases between the two ends.

The chain recombines TRBV15 with TRBJ1-2; D is undetermined. The CDR3 extends over 14 amino acids. With 5 bases removed from V and 0 bases from J, the gap between germline ends came to 10 bases. CDR1 and CDR2 (germline): LNHNV, YYDKDF (reference sequence). The CDR3 sequence: CATSLDQTNYGYTF. CDR3 sequence (DNA): TGTGCCACCAGCCTGGACCAAACTAACTATGGCTACACCTTC.

In this sample, this clonotype turned up many times. This chain joins TRBV6-1 and TRBJ2-7, with D hard to call. Trimming removed 6 bases from V and 4 bases from J, with 10 bases in between. This CDR3 region has 12 residues. The V gene's germline CDR1 is MNHNS and CDR2 SASEGT. CDR3 residues: CASRDIPYEQYF. CDR3 DNA sequence: TGTGCCAGCAGAGATATCCCTTACGAGCAGTACTTC.